These 28 T cell receptor beta chains originate from one sample sequenced in a study of T cells in women clearing cervical HPV infection. Clones were read by immunoSEQ multiplex PCR, and TCRdb kept only the in-frame ones, dropping some. This table holds some 33,000 clones. The source material was blood buffy coat. These receptors were taken from a woman between 18 and 70 years old with a cervical HPV16 infection that either progressed to CIN3+ or cleared (not recorded which).

Concerning this clone: The read gets to within 3 residues of the CDR3 end, and the germline J gene fills in the rest. The chain has TRBV7-2 and TRBJ2-4; the D call may be TRBD1 or TRBD2 (5 bases each). Germline lookup yields CDR1 SGHTA and CDR2 FQGNSA. V lost 1 base and J 4 bases, leaving 11 bases between the germline ends. The CDR3 is 15 residues long. The sequenced CDR3 bases are TGTGCCAGCAGCTTAGGAGGGGCAGCTAAAAACATT. Translating gives CASSLGGAAKNI. The CDR3 in its entirety is CASSLGGAAKNIQYF.

As for this clone: The CDR3 end falls 3 residues outside the read, so it is completed with the germline J gene. V and J are TRBV20-1 and TRBJ2-7, with TRBD2 matching over 9 bases. With 1 base clipped from V and 3 bases from J, the junction kept 4 bases outside the gene matches. CDR3 length: 14 residues. The germline V gene encodes CDR1 DFQATT and CDR2 SNEGSKA (reference sequence). The CDR3 protein is CSARGASGNYEQYF. The CDR3 bases that were read are TGCAGTGCTAGAGGCGCTAGCGGGAACTACGAG.

To note about this clone: The observed sequence ends 3 residues before the CDR3 terminus, with the missing tail filled in from the germline J gene. The chain employs TRBV19 and TRBJ1-6; 8 nucleotides agree with TRBD1. With 3 bases clipped from V and 9 bases from J, the junction kept 7 bases outside the gene matches. This CDR3 is 15 amino acids long. The germline CDR1 and CDR2 sequences are LNHDA and SQIVND (reference sequence). The chain's CDR3 is CASSIGQGGGSPLHF. The CDR3 bases that were read are TGTGCCAGTAGTATCGGACAGGGAGGCGGTTCACCC.

Comment on this clone: Read sequence stops 3 residues before the CDR3 end, and the germline J gene provides the missing end. The V gene is TRBV2, the J gene TRBJ1-2; 9 bases map to TRBD1. In germline, CDR1 is SNHLY, CDR2 FYNNEI. This CDR3 has 13 amino acids. V dropped 7 bases and J dropped 2; count of bases not matched to a gene: 2. This CDR3 reads CASTGTGNYGYTF. The CDR3 bases that were read are TGTGCCAGCACCGGGACAGGGAACTATGGC.

The CDR3 spells CASSIGQNTGELFF. The DNA read from the CDR3 is TGTGCCAGCAGTATAGGACAGAACACCGGGGAG. This chain uses TRBV27 with TRBJ2-2, with a possible D match to TRBD1 (5 bases). The read gets to within 3 residues of the CDR3 end, and the germline J gene fills in the rest. Trimming cost V 5 bases and J 1 base, with 8 bases left between them. The germline CDR1 and CDR2 sequences are MNHEY and SMNVEV (reference sequence). This CDR3 is 14 amino acids long.

As regards this clone: The CDR3 end lies 3 residues beyond the end of the read and is filled in from the germline J gene. V and J are TRBV18 and TRBJ2-5; tentatively, D is TRBD2 (6 bases). The CDR3 loop spans 14 amino acids. Germline V gives CDR1 KGHSH, CDR2 LQKENI. Trimming left V 4 bases short and J 5 bases short, with 14 bases between. Incomplete CDR3 DNA: TGTGCCAGCTCACTCCTTCGGGGGAGGGAGACC. Translating it yields CASSLLRGRET. The entire CDR3 protein reads CASSLLRGRETQYF.

The covered CDR3 bases are TGTGCCAGTAGCCGAACAGGGGGATTAACTGAA. Residues: CASSRTGGLTE. The whole CDR3 protein is CASSRTGGLTEAFF. V is TRBV19 and J is TRBJ1-1, with 8 bases aligning to TRBD1. The read terminates 3 residues before the CDR3 end, so the remaining end is supplied by the germline J gene. CDR1 is LNHDA, CDR2 SQIVND, per germline (reference sequence). This CDR3 has 14 residues. After removal of 6 bases from V and 5 bases from J, the junction contained 8 bases not matched to a gene.

Note on this clone: The missing CDR3 end, 3 residues past where the read stops, is filled in from the germline J gene. The gene calls are TRBV19 and TRBJ2-3; D is possibly TRBD1 (5 bases). This CDR3 region has 14 residues. The V and J ends lost 3 bases and 5 bases respectively, with 12 bases between them. Per germline, CDR1 LNHDA and CDR2 SQIVND (reference sequence). The CDR3 DNA, read in part, is TGTGCCAGTAGTATCTATACTCAGGGAGATACG. Its protein is CASSIYTQGDT. The entire CDR3 protein reads CASSIYTQGDTQYF.

A remark on this clone: The read terminates 3 residues ahead of where the CDR3 ends, so the germline J gene completes it. V gene TRBV5-1 combines with J gene TRBJ1-4; the D gene is possibly TRBD1 (5 bases). Trimming removed 0 bases from V and 10 bases from J, with 19 bases in between. The CDR3 length is 16 residues. Germline loops: CDR1 SGHRS, CDR2 YFSETQ. CDR3 loop: CASSLEGSVDGGKLFF. Partial CDR3 DNA: TGCGCCAGCAGCTTGGAAGGTTCGGTAGACGGGGGAAAA. The variable domain in full, with the rest retrieved from reference TRBV5-1 and TRBJ1-4, is KAGVTQTPRYLIKTRGQQVTLSCSPISGHRSVSWYQQTPGQGLQFLFEYFSETQRNKGNFPGRFSGRQFSNSRSEMNVSTLELGDSALYLCASSLEGSVDGGKLFFGSGTQLSVL.

Details on this clone: The read comes to an end 3 residues before the CDR3 does, leaving the germline J gene to fill in the end. The gene calls are TRBV19 and TRBJ2-5; D is uncertain. The V and J ends lost 1 base and 2 bases respectively, with 5 bases between them. Germline lookup yields CDR1 LNHDA and CDR2 SQIVND (reference sequence). This CDR3 contains 13 residues. Here the CDR3 reads CASSIGQQETQYF. CDR3 bases read: TGTGCCAGTAGTATAGGGCAGCAAGAGACC.

Comment on this clone: With the read ending 3 residues before the CDR3 end, the germline J gene is used to fill in that end. This chain links TRBV11-3 with TRBJ2-2; tentatively, D is TRBD2 (6 bases). The germline CDR1 and CDR2 sequences are SGHNT and YENEEA. The V gene lost 1 base and the J gene lost 3 bases, with 9 bases spanning the gap. The length of the CDR3 is 15 residues. This CDR3 reads CASSLVGLDTGELFF. CDR3 DNA, as far as it was read: TGTGCCAGCAGCTTAGTGGGACTGGACACCGGGGAG. Using reference TRBV11-3 and TRBJ2-2 for the parts outside the CDR3, the full variable domain is EAGVVQSPRYKIIEKKQPVAFWCNPISGHNTLYWYLQNLGQGPELLIRYENEEAVDDSQLPKDRFSAERLKGVDSTLKIQPAELGDSAVYLCASSLVGLDTGELFFGEGSRLTVL.

As for this clone: The read terminates 3 residues ahead of where the CDR3 ends, so the germline J gene completes it. The chain links TRBV2 to TRBJ2-3; 8 bases fit TRBD1. Germline V gene sequence: CDR1 SNHLY, CDR2 FYNNEI. The CDR3 covers 14 residues. The CDR3 DNA, read in part, is TGTGCCAGCAGTTTCGACAGGGGCAATCAGCCG. This codes for CASSFDRGNQP. The complete CDR3 reads CASSFDRGNQPQYF.

With regard to this clone: Read sequence stops 3 residues before the CDR3 end, and the germline J gene provides the missing end. The rearrangement uses TRBV29-1 and TRBJ1-4, with D perhaps matching TRBD1 (6 bases). Trimming removed 6 bases from V and 3 bases from J, with 11 bases in between. This CDR3 comprises 13 residues. Germline CDR1 is SQVTM and CDR2 is ANQGSEA. This CDR3 reads CSVRTEPNEKLFF. The sequenced part of the CDR3 DNA is TGCAGCGTCCGGACAGAACCTAATGAAAAA.

For this clone: With the read ending 3 residues before the CDR3 end, the germline J gene is used to fill in that end. The genes are TRBV5-1 and TRBJ2-3; 7 bases line up with TRBD1. The CDR3 loop spans 13 amino acids. With 5 bases clipped from V and 1 base from J, the junction kept 1 base outside the gene matches. Germline V gene lookup returns CDR1 SGHRS and CDR2 YFSETQ. The CDR3 sequence: CASSTGGTDTQYF. The DNA read from the CDR3 is TGCGCCAGCAGTACAGGGGGCACAGATACG.

A remark on this clone: The CDR3 end lies 3 residues beyond the end of the read and is filled in from the germline J gene. This sequence joins TRBV20-1 and TRBJ2-7; 9 bases agree with TRBD2. The CDR3 consists of 14 residues. CDR1 is DFQATT, CDR2 SNEGSKA, per germline (reference sequence). V shed 5 bases, J shed 0 bases, and the junction held 5 bases outside the gene matches. The DNA read from the CDR3 is TGCAGTGCTTACGGACTAGCGCCCTCCTACGAG. Protein sequence: CSAYGLAPSYE. The CDR3 reads in full as CSAYGLAPSYEQYF.

The CDR3 bases that were read are TGCGCCAGCAGCTTGGGAGGGGACAATAACTATGGC. Its protein is CASSLGGDNNYG. The whole CDR3 reads CASSLGGDNNYGYTF. The rearrangement uses TRBV5-1 and TRBJ1-2; the D gene is possibly TRBD1 (6 bases). From the germline J gene comes the end of the CDR3, since the read stops 3 residues before it. Germline V gives CDR1 SGHRS, CDR2 YFSETQ. Trimming pared 0 bases from V and 1 base from J, leaving 10 bases between. The CDR3 is 15 residues long.

Comments on this clone: From the germline J gene comes the end of the CDR3, since the read stops 3 residues before it. The V call is TRBV7-2, the J call TRBJ1-1, with D uncertain. The CDR3 contains 13 residues. Germline values: CDR1 SGHTA, CDR2 FQGNSA. The CDR3 region is CASSLAVTTLAFF. The CDR3 bases that were read are TGTGCCAGCAGCTTAGCGGTAACGACTCTA.

With respect to this clone: The CDR3 goes on 3 residues after the read ends, and that part is filled in from the germline J gene. The rearrangement joins TRBV6-2 or TRBV6-3 to TRBJ1-2; D ambiguous. The germline gives CDR1 MNHEY, CDR2 SVGEGT. This CDR3 has 14 amino acids. The V and J ends lost 4 bases and 4 bases respectively, with 13 bases between them. The CDR3 spells CASSLRRDTYGYTF. Incomplete CDR3 DNA: TGTGCCAGCAGTTTGAGGCGTGACACCTATGGC.

Remarks on this clone: The read halts 3 residues ahead of the CDR3 end, with the missing end drawn from the germline J gene. The V gene is TRBV2, the J gene TRBJ1-4, with 7 bases that match TRBD1. Per germline, CDR1 SNHLY and CDR2 FYNNEI. This CDR3 comprises 12 residues. Germline trimming cut 8 bases from V and 6 bases from J; bases unmatched to any gene: 3. The chain's CDR3 is CASGTEDEKLFF. CDR3 DNA (partial): TGTGCCAGCGGGACAGAGGATGAAAAA.

Notes on this clone: One end of the junction fails to match germline, which may point to a read error. The read ends 3 residues shy of where the CDR3 ends; the end is completed using the germline J gene. The V gene is TRBV7-6, the J gene TRBJ2-1; 8 bases map to TRBD2. CDR1 and CDR2 from the germline V gene are SGHVS and FNYEAQ. The CDR3 runs to 16 residues. The CDR3 reads CASSLATSGRINEQFF. The DNA read from the CDR3 is TGTGCCAGCAGCCTAGCTACCAGCGGGAGAATCAATGAG.

As to this clone: The sequence runs out 3 residues before the end of the CDR3; the remainder is reconstructed from the germline J gene. The chain has TRBV10-3 and TRBJ1-2; tentatively, D is TRBD1 (6 bases). V shed 11 bases and J shed 4 bases, with 17 bases lying between them. This CDR3 spans 13 amino acids. The germline gives CDR1 ENHRY, CDR2 SYGVKD. The CDR3 is CASQGPRAYGYTF. The covered CDR3 bases are TGTGCCTCCCAGGGGCCTCGGGCCTATGGC.

In the case of this clone: The sequenced fragment ends 3 residues before the CDR3 boundary, so the rest is inferred from the germline J gene. The V gene is TRBV20-1, the J gene TRBJ1-1; D is unresolved. Per germline, CDR1 DFQATT and CDR2 SNEGSKA (reference sequence). CDR3 size: 10 residues. Trimming took 7 bases from V and 3 from J, leaving 6 bases between them. CDR3 region: CSGRDTEAFF. CDR3 DNA, as far as it was read: TGCAGTGGGAGGGACACTGAA.

As for this clone: The sequence runs out 3 residues before the end of the CDR3; the remainder is reconstructed from the germline J gene. This chain links TRBV19 with TRBJ2-1; no reliable D call. Germline CDR1 is LNHDA and CDR2 is SQIVND (reference sequence). The CDR3 sequence is 12 residues long. V gave up 3 bases and J gave up 4 bases, with 4 bases separating them. The CDR3 spells CASSISYNEQFF. The CDR3 DNA, read in part, is TGTGCCAGTAGTATTTCTTACAATGAG. Variable domain in full (rest from reference TRBV19 and TRBJ2-1): DGGITQSPKYLFRKEGQNVTLSCEQNLNHDAMYWYRQDPGQGLRLIYYSQIVNDFQKGDIAEGYSVSREKKESFPLTVTSAQKNPTAFYLCASSISYNEQFFGPGTRLTVL.

On this clone: The DNA ends 3 residues before the CDR3 does, and the rest of the CDR3 is filled in from the germline J gene. The chain recombines TRBV5-5 with TRBJ2-3; 7 nucleotides line up with TRBD2. The J segment lost 5 bases and the V segment lost 3 bases, leaving 3 bases of the junction unmatched. The germline V gene encodes CDR1 SGHKS and CDR2 YYEKEE (reference sequence). The CDR3 contains 13 residues. The covered CDR3 bases are TGTGCCAGCAGCTCGGGGGGTAGAGATACG. It translates to CASSSGGRDT. The full-length CDR3 reads as CASSSGGRDTQYF.

Its frequency marks this clone as medium-sized. The CDR3 extends 3 residues past the end of the read, so its final part is completed from the germline J gene. The chain couples TRBV10-3 to TRBJ2-2; TRBD1 agrees at 9 bases. The CDR3 is made up of 15 amino acids. The V segment lost 4 bases and the J segment 8 bases; nucleotides outside the gene matches: 8. CDR1 is ENHRY and CDR2 is SYGVKD in the germline V gene. CDR3 DNA, as far as it was read: TGTGCCATCAGTGCAGAGGGACAGGGAGGAGGGGAG. It encodes CAISAEGQGGGE. The entire CDR3 is CAISAEGQGGGELFF.

On this clone: The DNA ends 3 residues before the CDR3 does, and the rest of the CDR3 is filled in from the germline J gene. The chain uses TRBV7-3 and TRBJ1-1, with a possible D match to TRBD1 (5 bases). The CDR3 has 12 amino acids. Germline V CDR1 and CDR2: SGHTA, FQGTGA. The sequenced part of the CDR3 DNA is TGTGCCAGCAGCTTCACCGGGGGGGAA. Protein product: CASSFTGGE. The whole CDR3 region reads CASSFTGGEAFF.

Concerning this clone itself: The read stops 3 residues short of the end of the CDR3; the missing end is completed from the germline J gene. This chain joins TRBV18 and TRBJ2-3; D uncertain. The germline CDR1 and CDR2 sequences are KGHSH and LQKENI. The CDR3 is 13 amino acids. Partial CDR3 DNA: TGTGCCAGCTCACCAAACAGACAAGAGACG. Its protein product is CASSPNRQET. The entire CDR3 sequence reads CASSPNRQETQYF.

About this clone: Read sequence stops 3 residues before the CDR3 end, and the germline J gene provides the missing end. The V gene is TRBV19, the J gene TRBJ1-2; 8 nucleotides agree with TRBD1. V lost 7 bases, J lost 3 bases, and 7 bases stayed unmatched. This CDR3 comprises 14 residues. Looked up from germline, CDR1 is LNHDA and CDR2 is SQIVND (reference sequence). The CDR3 here is CASTPGQGDYGYTF. CDR3 DNA, as far as it was read: TGTGCCAGTACCCCCGGACAGGGCGACTATGGC.